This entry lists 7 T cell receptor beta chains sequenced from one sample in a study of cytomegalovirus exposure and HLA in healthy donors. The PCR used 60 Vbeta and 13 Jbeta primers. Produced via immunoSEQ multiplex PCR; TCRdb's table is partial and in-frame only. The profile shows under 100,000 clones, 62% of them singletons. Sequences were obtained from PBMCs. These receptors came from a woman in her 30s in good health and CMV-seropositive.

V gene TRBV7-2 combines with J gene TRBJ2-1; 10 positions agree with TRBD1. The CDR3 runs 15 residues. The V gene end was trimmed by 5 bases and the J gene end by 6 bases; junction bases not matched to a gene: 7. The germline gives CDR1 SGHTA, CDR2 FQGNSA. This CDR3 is CASSVGTGAVNEQFF. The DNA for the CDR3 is TGTGCCAGCAGCGTGGGGACAGGGGCCGTCAATGAGCAGTTCTTC.

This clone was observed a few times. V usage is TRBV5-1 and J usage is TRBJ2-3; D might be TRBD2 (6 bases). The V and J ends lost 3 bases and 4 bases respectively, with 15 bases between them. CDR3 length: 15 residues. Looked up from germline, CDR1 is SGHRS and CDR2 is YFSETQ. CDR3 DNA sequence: TGCGCCAGCAGCTGGGGGTTTGGAGGGGCAGATACGCAGTATTTT. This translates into CASSWGFGGADTQYF.

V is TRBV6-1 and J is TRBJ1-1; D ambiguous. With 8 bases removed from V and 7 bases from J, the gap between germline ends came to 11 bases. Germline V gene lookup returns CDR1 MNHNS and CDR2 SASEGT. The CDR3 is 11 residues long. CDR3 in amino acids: CASGLTVEAFF. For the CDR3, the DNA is TGTGCCAGCGGACTGACGGTTGAAGCTTTCTTT.

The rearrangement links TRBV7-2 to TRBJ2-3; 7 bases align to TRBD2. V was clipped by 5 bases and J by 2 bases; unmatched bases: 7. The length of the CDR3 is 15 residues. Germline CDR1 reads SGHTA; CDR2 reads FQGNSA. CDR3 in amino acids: CASSPSGVYTDTQYF. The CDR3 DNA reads TGTGCCAGCAGCCCCAGCGGGGTTTACACAGATACGCAGTATTTT.

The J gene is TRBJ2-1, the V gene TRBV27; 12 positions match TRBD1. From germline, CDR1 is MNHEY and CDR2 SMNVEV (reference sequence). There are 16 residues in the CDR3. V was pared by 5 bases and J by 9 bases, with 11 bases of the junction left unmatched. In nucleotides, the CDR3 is TGTGCCAGCAGTAATCCGGGACAGGGGGCTCTTGGTGAGCAGTTCTTC. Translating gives CASSNPGQGALGEQFF.

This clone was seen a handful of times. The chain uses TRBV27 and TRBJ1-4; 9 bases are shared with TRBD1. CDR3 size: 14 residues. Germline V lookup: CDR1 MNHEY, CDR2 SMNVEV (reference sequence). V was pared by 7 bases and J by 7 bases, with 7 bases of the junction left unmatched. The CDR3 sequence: CASTPGTGREKLFF. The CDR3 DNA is TGTGCCAGCACCCCCGGGACAGGGCGTGAAAAACTGTTTTTT.

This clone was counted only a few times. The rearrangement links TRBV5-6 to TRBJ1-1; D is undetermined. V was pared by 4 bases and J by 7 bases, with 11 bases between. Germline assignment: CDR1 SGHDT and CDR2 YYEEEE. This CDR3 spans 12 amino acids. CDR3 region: CASSQLRSEAFF. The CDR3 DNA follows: TGTGCCAGCAGCCAACTGAGGAGTGAAGCTTTCTTT.